This T cell receptor (beta chain) is from a study of T cell responses to AZD1222 COVID-19 vaccine. Study-wide context: Second-dose timings of about 4 or about 12 weeks were pooled. Findings of the study overall: At baseline, just five or six AZD1222 recipients tested seropositive. Most donors were white British, females outnumbered males, and clonal diversity was possibly underestimated. Vaccine-associated CD4 TCRs spanned spike, dominant at 160-218 and 743-854.

In regard to this clone: No antigen is known for it.

Here immunoSEQ multiplex PCR was the method, and the copy in TCRdb shows in-frame clones only, minus some. The profile shows tens of thousands of clones, more than 85% of them singletons. Trimming removed 2 bases from V and 8 bases from J, with 9 bases in between. CDR3 length: 12 amino acids. The receptor was isolated from an adult in good health. This rearrangement joins TRBV12-3 or TRBV12-4 to TRBJ1-2; no definite D call. Specimen: peripheral blood, collected on day 0 of AZD1222 vaccination. The CDR3: CASSLPGRGYTF. The CDR3 DNA follows: TGTGCCAGCAGTTTACCAGGTCGGGGCTACACCTTC.